The clone carrying this TCR beta chain has a handful of counts. What it binds is unknown. This entry comes from a study of CD8 T cells in ankylosing spondylitis. TCRdb used MiXCR to reprocess the 5' RACE reads, holding one entry per CDR3 protein. The table lists about 800,000 distinct CDR3 sequences, over 9.5% of them singletons. Study-level findings and limits: Within ankylosing spondylitis blood, a TCR beta motif made up of eight highly homologous variants appeared to be characteristic.

CDR1 SEHNR and CDR2 FQNEAQ come from the germline V gene (reference sequence). The CDR3 extends over 12 amino acids. V gave up 5 bases and J gave up 11 bases; unmatched junction bases: 8. This sequence was found in a male donor with ankylosing spondylitis. Sequencing was carried out using blood, either unsorted or a sorted T cell fraction (not recorded which). The V call is TRBV7-9, the J call TRBJ1-1; 7 bases are shared with TRBD1. This CDR3 reads CASSTDRPGAFF. The CDR3 coding sequence is TGTGCCAGCAGCACGGACAGGCCCGGGGCTTTCTTT.